This TCR beta chain was found in a study of T cell repertoires in cytomegalovirus infection. Study context: CMV infection together with matching HLA type was indicated by public TCR beta signatures.

TCRdb reanalysed the reads using MiXCR and keeps one entry per CDR3 protein. The sample holds 700,000 to 950,000 distinct CDR3 sequences, 32% seen once. The CDR3 consists of 15 residues. Per germline, CDR1 MNHEY and CDR2 SMNVEV (reference sequence). Between the trimmed V and J ends, which lost 0 bases and 0 bases, there was a span of 5 bases. Turning to this clonotype: Its antigen is undetermined.

V gene TRBV27 combines with J gene TRBJ2-2; D is unresolved. This TCR came from a human donor in good health (CMV status not recorded). Some clones in this sample may be carry-over from other donors' samples. The sample consisted of cultured CD8+ T cells from PBMCs, taken from culture after CMV antigen stimulation. This CDR3 reads CASSLSVANTGELFF. In nucleotides, the CDR3 is TGTGCCAGCAGTTTATCTGTGGCGAACACCGGGGAGCTGTTTTTT.